This T cell receptor beta chain was identified during a study of OX40 agonist ivuxolimab in advanced cancers. Study-wide findings and caveats: Some patients without response likewise showed low normalized clonal expansion.

CDR1 and CDR2 from the germline V gene are KGHSH and LQKENI. Trimming removed 4 bases from V and 0 bases from J, with 11 bases in between. CDR3 length: 15 residues. Worth noting for this clone: Antigen specificity is unknown.

Data came from immunoSEQ multiplex PCR; TCRdb stores just in-frame clones and leaves some out. The sample has fewer than 65,000 clones, around 82% seen once. Source: CD4+ or CD8+ T cells sorted from blood, taken in a trial of the OX40 agonist ivuxolimab. V usage is TRBV18 and J usage is TRBJ2-3; D call uncertain. The source is an adult with an advanced solid tumor such as melanoma, head and neck, liver or kidney cancer. For the CDR3, the DNA is TGTGCCAGCTCACGGGCCAGTTCTAGCACAGATACGCAGTATTTT. It yields the protein CASSRASSSTDTQYF.